The 5 T cell receptor beta chains in this list originate from one sample, sequenced in a study of OX40 agonist ivuxolimab in advanced cancers. Libraries were built with the immunoSEQ multiplex PCR assay. What TCRdb holds here is the immuneACCESS table cut down to in-frame rearrangements. Part of the clones is not present; checked against another copy, under half of the missing clones reflect an unresolved V gene, and the others are unexplained. For this sample the table gives tens of thousands of clones, of which roughly 87% were detected only once. Clones ranked in the top ten supply 15% to 20% of the sample. The material sequenced was CD4+ or CD8+ T cells sorted from blood, taken in a trial of the OX40 agonist ivuxolimab. The receptors originated from an adult with an advanced solid tumor such as melanoma, head and neck, liver or kidney cancer.

The J gene is TRBJ2-3, the V gene TRBV11-2; 11 bases are shared with TRBD2. With V trimmed by 1 base and J by 4 bases, 7 bases remained unmatched. This CDR3 comprises 17 residues. Germline assignment: CDR1 SGHAT and CDR2 FQNNGV. The CDR3 coding sequence is TGTGCCAGCAGCTTAGTTGGGCTAGCGGGAGGTTCAGATACGCAGTATTTT. This translates into CASSLVGLAGGSDTQYF.

The chain carries TRBV6-6 and TRBJ1-2, with 7 bases that match TRBD1. J was trimmed by 4 bases and V by 5 bases; bases with no gene match: 7. In germline, CDR1 is MNHNY, CDR2 SVGAGI (reference sequence). The CDR3 length is 14 residues. The CDR3 region is CASSTGTERYGYTF. The CDR3 DNA reads TGTGCCAGCAGTACCGGGACAGAGCGCTATGGCTACACCTTC.

This rearrangement joins TRBV7-8 to TRBJ2-7, with D possibly being TRBD1 or TRBD2 (5 bases each). The V gene lost 4 bases and the J gene lost 6 bases, with 13 bases spanning the gap. This CDR3 spans 13 amino acids. Per the germline V gene, CDR1 is SGHVS and CDR2 is FQNEAQ. CDR3 amino acids: CASSSGPAGEQYF. CDR3 DNA: TGTGCCAGCAGCTCGGGACCCGCGGGCGAGCAGTACTTC.

This chain uses TRBV28 with TRBJ2-3; D is perhaps TRBD2 (6 bases). Per germline, CDR1 MDHEN and CDR2 SYDVKM. The CDR3 is 15 amino acids. The V end lost 6 bases, the J end lost 5 bases, and 18 bases lay between the germline ends. DNA of the CDR3: TGTGCCAGCAGGAGTAGCGGAACCCGGGGAGATACGCAGTATTTT. Translated, it gives CASRSSGTRGDTQYF. Complete variable domain (other parts from reference TRBV28 and TRBJ2-3): DVKVTQSSRYLVKRTGEKVFLECVQDMDHENMFWYRQDPGLGLRLIYFSYDVKMKEKGDIPEGYSVSREKKERFSLILESASTNQTSMYLCASRSSGTRGDTQYFGPGTRLTVL.

The V gene is TRBV20-1, the J gene TRBJ2-2; D unclear. There are 11 residues in the CDR3. V gave up 6 bases and J gave up 4 bases, with 6 bases separating them. CDR1 and CDR2 from the germline V gene are DFQATT and SNEGSKA (reference sequence). For the CDR3, the DNA is TGCAGTGCCCCGGGCACCGGGGAGCTGTTTTTT. Translating it yields CSAPGTGELFF.